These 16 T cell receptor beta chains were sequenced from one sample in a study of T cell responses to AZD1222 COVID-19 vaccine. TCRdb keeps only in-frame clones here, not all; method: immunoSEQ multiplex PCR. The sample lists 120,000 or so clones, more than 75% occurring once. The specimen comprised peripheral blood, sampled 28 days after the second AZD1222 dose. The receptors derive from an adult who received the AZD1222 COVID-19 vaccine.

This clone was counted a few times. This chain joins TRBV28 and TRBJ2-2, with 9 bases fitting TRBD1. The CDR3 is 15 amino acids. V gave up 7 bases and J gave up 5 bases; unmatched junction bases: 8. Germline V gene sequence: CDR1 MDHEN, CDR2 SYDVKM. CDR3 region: CASTPVDRGTGELFF. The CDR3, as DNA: TGTGCCAGCACTCCTGTCGACAGGGGGACCGGGGAGCTGTTTTTT. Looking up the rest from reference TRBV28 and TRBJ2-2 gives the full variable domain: DVKVTQSSRYLVKRTGEKVFLECVQDMDHENMFWYRQDPGLGLRLIYFSYDVKMKEKGDIPEGYSVSREKKERFSLILESASTNQTSMYLCASTPVDRGTGELFFGEGSRLTVL.

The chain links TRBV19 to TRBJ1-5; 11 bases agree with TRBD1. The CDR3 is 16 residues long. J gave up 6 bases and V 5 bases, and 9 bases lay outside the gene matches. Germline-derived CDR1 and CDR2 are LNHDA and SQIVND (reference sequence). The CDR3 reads CASSVAQGQGGQPQHF. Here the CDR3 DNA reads TGTGCCAGTAGTGTCGCACAGGGACAGGGGGGTCAGCCCCAGCATTTT.

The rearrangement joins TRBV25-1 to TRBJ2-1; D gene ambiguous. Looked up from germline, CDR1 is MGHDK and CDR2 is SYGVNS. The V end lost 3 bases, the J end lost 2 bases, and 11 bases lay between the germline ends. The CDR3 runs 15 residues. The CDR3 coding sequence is TGTGCCAGCAGTGAGTATGCAGGCCCCTACAATGAGCAGTTCTTC. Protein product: CASSEYAGPYNEQFF.

The CDR3: CASSQVSGHTEAFF. For the CDR3, the DNA is TGTGCCAGCAGCCAAGTGTCGGGTCACACTGAAGCTTTCTTT. This sequence joins TRBV14 and TRBJ1-1; no clear D. V was shortened by 1 base and J by 3 bases, with 9 bases between the two germline ends. CDR1 SGHDN and CDR2 FVKESK come from the germline V gene. The CDR3 extends over 14 amino acids.

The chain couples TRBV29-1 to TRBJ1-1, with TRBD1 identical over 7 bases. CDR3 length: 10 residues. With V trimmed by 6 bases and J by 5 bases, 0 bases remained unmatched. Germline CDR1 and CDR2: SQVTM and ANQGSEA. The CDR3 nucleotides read TGCAGCGTACAGGGGACTGAAGCTTTCTTT. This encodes CSVQGTEAFF.

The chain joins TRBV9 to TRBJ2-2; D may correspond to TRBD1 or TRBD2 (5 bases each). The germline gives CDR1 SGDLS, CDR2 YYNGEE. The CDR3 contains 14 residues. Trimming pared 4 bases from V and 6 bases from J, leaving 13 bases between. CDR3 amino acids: CASSYRLGAGELFF. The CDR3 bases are TGTGCCAGCAGCTACCGTTTGGGGGCCGGGGAGCTGTTTTTT.

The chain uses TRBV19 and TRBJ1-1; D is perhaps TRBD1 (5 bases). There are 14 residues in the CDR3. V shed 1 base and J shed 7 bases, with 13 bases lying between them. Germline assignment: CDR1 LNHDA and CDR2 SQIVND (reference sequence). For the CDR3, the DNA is TGTGCCAGTAGTATAGCAGTGAGGGGAAATGAAGCTTTCTTT. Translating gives CASSIAVRGNEAFF.

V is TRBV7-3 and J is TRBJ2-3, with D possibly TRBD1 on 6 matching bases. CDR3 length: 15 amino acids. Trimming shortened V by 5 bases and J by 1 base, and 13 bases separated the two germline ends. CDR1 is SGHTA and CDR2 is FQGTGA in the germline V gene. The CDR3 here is CASSPLTGGTDTQYF. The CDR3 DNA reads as TGTGCCAGCAGCCCGTTGACAGGTGGCACAGATACGCAGTATTTT.

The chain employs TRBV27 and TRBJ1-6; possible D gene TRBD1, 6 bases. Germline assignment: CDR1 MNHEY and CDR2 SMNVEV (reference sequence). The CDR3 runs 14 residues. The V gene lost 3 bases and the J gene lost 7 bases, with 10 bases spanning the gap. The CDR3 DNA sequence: TGTGCCAGCAGTTTTCTCCAGGGGAATTCACCCCTCCACTTT. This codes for CASSFLQGNSPLHF.

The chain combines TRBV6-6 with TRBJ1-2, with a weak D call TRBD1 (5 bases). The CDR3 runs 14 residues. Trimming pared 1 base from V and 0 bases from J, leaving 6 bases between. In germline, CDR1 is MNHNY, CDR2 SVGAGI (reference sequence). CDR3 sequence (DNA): TGTGCCAGCAGTTACTGGGACGCTAACTATGGCTACACCTTC. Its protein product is CASSYWDANYGYTF.

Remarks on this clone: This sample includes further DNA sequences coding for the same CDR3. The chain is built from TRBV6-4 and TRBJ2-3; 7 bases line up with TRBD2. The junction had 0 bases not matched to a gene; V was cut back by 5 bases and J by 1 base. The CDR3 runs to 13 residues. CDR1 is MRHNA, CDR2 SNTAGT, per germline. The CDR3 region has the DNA TGTGCCAGCAGTCGGGAGGGCACAGATACGCAGTATTTT. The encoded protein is CASSREGTDTQYF.

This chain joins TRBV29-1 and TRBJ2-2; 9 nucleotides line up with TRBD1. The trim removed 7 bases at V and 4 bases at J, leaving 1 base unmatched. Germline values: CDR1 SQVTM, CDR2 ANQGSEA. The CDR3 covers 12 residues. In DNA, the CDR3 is TGCAGCGGGACAGGGGCCACCGGGGAGCTGTTTTTT. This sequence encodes CSGTGATGELFF.

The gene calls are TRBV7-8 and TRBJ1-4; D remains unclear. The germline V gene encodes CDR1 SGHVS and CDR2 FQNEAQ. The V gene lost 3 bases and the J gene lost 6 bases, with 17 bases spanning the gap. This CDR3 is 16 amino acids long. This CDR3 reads CASSFISGSGDEKLFF. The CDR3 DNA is TGTGCCAGCAGCTTCATCTCGGGGTCCGGGGATGAAAAACTGTTTTTT.

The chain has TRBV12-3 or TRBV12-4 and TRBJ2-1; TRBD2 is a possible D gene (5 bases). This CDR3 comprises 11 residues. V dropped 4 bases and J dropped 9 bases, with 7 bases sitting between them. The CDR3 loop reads CASSWAGEQFF. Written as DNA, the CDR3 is TGTGCCAGCAGTTGGGCGGGTGAGCAGTTCTTC.

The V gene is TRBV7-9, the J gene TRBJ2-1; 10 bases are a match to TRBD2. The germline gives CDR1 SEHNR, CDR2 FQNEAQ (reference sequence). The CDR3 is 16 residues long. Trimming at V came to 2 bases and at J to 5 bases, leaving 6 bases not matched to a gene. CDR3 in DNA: TGTGCCAGCAGCTTAAGGAGCGGGGGGGCGGACAATGAGCAGTTCTTC. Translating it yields CASSLRSGGADNEQFF.

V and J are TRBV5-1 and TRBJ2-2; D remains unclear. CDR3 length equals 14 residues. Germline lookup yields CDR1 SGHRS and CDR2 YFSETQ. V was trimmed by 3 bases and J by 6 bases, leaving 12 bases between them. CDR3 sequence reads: CASSSAQTAGELFF. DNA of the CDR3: TGCGCCAGCAGCTCCGCCCAAACCGCCGGGGAGCTGTTTTTT.